This T cell receptor (beta chain) was obtained from a study of blood T cell repertoires in COVID-19. Background on the study: Donors in the United States, Italy and Spain gave samples during acute or convalescent COVID-19. T cells, B-cell-depleted T cells, or PBMCs provided the cDNA or gDNA that served as material.

Germline CDR1 SGHNT, CDR2 YENEEA. The length of the CDR3 is 11 residues. Trimming shortened V by 4 bases and J by 11 bases, and 11 bases separated the two germline ends. Profiled with immunoSEQ multiplex PCR; TCRdb holds only in-frame clones, not every one. The sample records about 32,000 clones, approximately 95% being singletons. Input material: peripheral blood. The chain has TRBV11-3 and TRBJ1-1; D gene ambiguous. This receptor was identified in a male donor with active COVID-19. CDR3 coding DNA: TGTGCCAGCAGCTCAGGCGAATGGGCTTTCTTT. Its protein is CASSSGEWAFF.